Below, 18 T cell receptor beta chains from the same sample are listed, as sequenced in a study of OX40 agonist ivuxolimab in advanced cancers. Assay: immunoSEQ multiplex PCR; the TCRdb copy retains only in-frame clones and omits some. The sample includes around 80,000 clones, 70% to 90% of them seen just once. This specimen consisted of CD4+ or CD8+ T cells sorted from blood, obtained in a trial of the OX40 agonist ivuxolimab. The receptors were gathered from an adult with an advanced solid tumor such as melanoma, head and neck, liver or kidney cancer.

The V gene is TRBV7-9, the J gene TRBJ2-3; D uncertain. CDR3 length: 15 residues. CDR1 and CDR2 (germline): SEHNR, FQNEAQ (reference sequence). The germline V and J ends were trimmed by 2 bases and 2 bases, with 11 bases remaining between them. The CDR3 DNA reads as TGTGCCAGCAGCTTATGGGGTGCCGACACAGATACGCAGTATTTT. It encodes CASSLWGADTDTQYF. The full variable domain, rest sourced from reference TRBV7-9 and TRBJ2-3, is DTGVSQNPRHKITKRGQNVTFRCDPISEHNRLYWYRQTLGQGPEFLTYFQNEAQLEKSRLLSDRFSAERPKGSFSTLEIQRTEQGDSAMYLCASSLWGADTDTQYFGPGTRLTVL.

The chain recombines TRBV28 with TRBJ2-7, with unresolved D. The V end lost 3 bases, the J end lost 0 bases, and 9 bases lay between the germline ends. The CDR3 runs to 14 residues. From germline, CDR1 is MDHEN and CDR2 SYDVKM. The CDR3 bases are TGTGCCAGCAGTTTCAATAAAAACTCCTACGAGCAGTACGTC. Translating gives CASSFNKNSYEQYV.

The chain carries TRBV10-3 and TRBJ1-3, with D perhaps TRBD1 (6 bases). The V gene lost 0 bases and the J gene lost 8 bases, with 14 bases spanning the gap. The CDR3 loop spans 15 amino acids. Germline-derived CDR1 and CDR2 are ENHRY and SYGVKD. The CDR3: CAISESTGNGDTIYF. The CDR3 DNA is TGTGCCATCAGTGAGTCCACAGGGAACGGGGACACCATATATTTT.

This clone appeared once. The J gene is TRBJ2-7, the V gene TRBV18; 8 nucleotides agree with TRBD1. CDR3 length equals 13 residues. Germline lookup yields CDR1 KGHSH and CDR2 LQKENI. The CDR3 is CASSPAPEDRVNV. For the CDR3, the DNA is TGTGCCAGCTCACCAGCCCCCGAGGACAGGGTAAACGTC.

The chain carries TRBV28 and TRBJ2-4; D call uncertain. This CDR3 comprises 15 residues. Per the germline V gene, CDR1 is MDHEN and CDR2 is SYDVKM. With 3 bases removed from V and 0 bases from J, the gap between germline ends came to 9 bases. CDR3 nucleotide sequence: TGTGCCAGCAGTTTTGTAACGTTAGCCAAAAACATTCAGTACTTC. Its translation is CASSFVTLAKNIQYF.

The chain employs TRBV7-9 and TRBJ1-2; tentatively, D is TRBD1 (5 bases). This CDR3 has 13 amino acids. The germline gives CDR1 SEHNR, CDR2 FQNEAQ (reference sequence). With 8 bases removed from V and 7 bases from J, the gap between germline ends came to 17 bases. CDR3 protein: CASSPGTFGGYTF. In nucleotides, the CDR3 is TGTGCCAGCTCCCCGGGGACTTTCGGTGGCTACACCTTC.

This clone was seen once. The chain couples TRBV6-5 to TRBJ1-2; D is unresolved. The CDR3 spans 15 residues. Per the germline V gene, CDR1 is MNHEY and CDR2 is SVGAGI. The V gene lost 0 bases and the J gene lost 1 base, with 9 bases spanning the gap. The CDR3 here is CASSYSSGFNYGYTF. CDR3 DNA sequence: TGTGCCAGCAGTTACTCCTCGGGATTTAACTATGGCTACACCTTC.

V gene TRBV18 combines with J gene TRBJ1-1, with D hard to call. The germline V gene has CDR1 KGHSH and CDR2 LQKENI. Deletions cut 2 bases from V and 3 bases from J, with 7 bases between. The CDR3 sequence is 13 residues long. This CDR3 reads CASSPRTDTEAFF. The CDR3 nucleotides are TGTGCCAGCTCACCAAGGACCGACACTGAAGCTTTCTTT.

The chain carries TRBV25-1 and TRBJ2-2, with D possibly TRBD1 on 6 matching bases. V dropped 6 bases and J dropped 3 bases, with 11 bases sitting between them. CDR3 length equals 14 residues. Germline CDR1 is MGHDK and CDR2 is SYGVNS. The CDR3 protein is CASRYREYTGELFF. The CDR3 DNA sequence: TGTGCCAGCAGATACAGGGAGTACACCGGGGAGCTGTTTTTT.

This chain connects TRBV7-2 to TRBJ2-6; tentatively, D is TRBD1 (7 bases). The CDR3 loop spans 17 amino acids. V dropped 6 bases and J dropped 0 bases, with 15 bases sitting between them. Germline-derived CDR1 and CDR2 are SGHTA and FQGNSA. The CDR3: CASSRWGDSSGANVLTF. The CDR3 region has the DNA TGTGCCAGCAGTCGCTGGGGGGACAGCTCTGGGGCCAACGTCCTGACTTTC.

As regards this clone: At one of its ends the junction is not consistent with the germline gene, which may arise from a read error. This chain connects TRBV6-6 to TRBJ1-5; D possibly corresponds to TRBD1 (6 bases). Germline CDR1 MNHNY, CDR2 SVGAGI (reference sequence). This CDR3 spans 13 amino acids. The CDR3 DNA reads as TGTACCAGCACCTCACAGGGTGAACAGCCCCAGCATTTT. Its translation is CTSTSQGEQPQHF.

The rearrangement links TRBV20-1 to TRBJ2-1, with TRBD1 as a possible D gene (6 bases). Germline CDR1 and CDR2: DFQATT and SNEGSKA (reference sequence). V was clipped by 7 bases and J by 6 bases, with 10 bases between them. The CDR3 covers 11 residues. The CDR3 protein is CSGRDTNEQFF. In DNA, the CDR3 is TGCAGTGGTCGGGACACCAATGAGCAGTTCTTC.

The gene calls are TRBV2 and TRBJ1-2; D not certain. Germline V gene sequence: CDR1 SNHLY, CDR2 FYNNEI. V shed 2 bases and J shed 2 bases, with 6 bases lying between them. The CDR3 length is 13 residues. CDR3 sequence: CASSEQNNYGYTF. DNA for the CDR3: TGTGCCAGCAGTGAACAGAACAACTATGGCTACACCTTC.

V is TRBV19 and J is TRBJ1-4, with 9 positions matching TRBD1. Unmatched junction bases numbered 9, after V lost 5 bases and J lost 2 bases. The CDR3 is made up of 17 amino acids. Germline V CDR1 and CDR2: LNHDA, SQIVND (reference sequence). For the CDR3, the DNA is TGTGCCAGTAGTCGCCGGGACAGGGCTAGCACTAATGAAAAACTGTTTTTT. The encoded protein is CASSRRDRASTNEKLFF.

CDR3 nucleotides: TGTGCCAGCAGCCAAGTTGCCCGGGGGGAGGGAGATACGCAGTATTTT. Translating gives CASSQVARGEGDTQYF. The chain employs TRBV4-2 and TRBJ2-3; TRBD2 matches 7 bases. V dropped 1 base and J dropped 5; count of bases not matched to a gene: 9. This CDR3 region has 16 residues. The germline V gene has CDR1 LGHNA and CDR2 YNFKEQ.

This rearrangement joins TRBV7-2 to TRBJ2-1, with 9 positions matching TRBD1. Unmatched junction bases numbered 8, after V lost 4 bases and J lost 4 bases. The CDR3 sequence is 16 residues long. Germline CDR1 reads SGHTA; CDR2 reads FQGNSA. As DNA, the CDR3 is TGTGCCAGCAGCTCAGCGACAGGGGGGTTTTACAATGAGCAGTTCTTC. Translated: CASSSATGGFYNEQFF.

The gene calls are TRBV9 and TRBJ2-1; TRBD2 agrees at 11 bases. The CDR3 is 15 amino acids. The trim removed 0 bases at V and 10 bases at J, leaving 6 bases unmatched. Germline CDR1 reads SGDLS; CDR2 reads YYNGEE. CDR3 sequence (DNA): TGTGCCAGCAGCGTAGGGGGACTAGCGGCTTGGGAGCAGTTCTTC. Translation gives CASSVGGLAAWEQFF.

This chain joins TRBV5-8 and TRBJ2-1, with 7 bases fitting TRBD1. The CDR3 runs to 16 residues. V was pared by 4 bases and J by 2 bases, with 9 bases of the junction left unmatched. Germline lookup yields CDR1 SGHTS and CDR2 YDEGEE. The CDR3 DNA follows: TGTGCCAGCAGCCTACAGACAGGGCGGACCTACAATGAGCAGTTCTTC. Its protein is CASSLQTGRTYNEQFF.